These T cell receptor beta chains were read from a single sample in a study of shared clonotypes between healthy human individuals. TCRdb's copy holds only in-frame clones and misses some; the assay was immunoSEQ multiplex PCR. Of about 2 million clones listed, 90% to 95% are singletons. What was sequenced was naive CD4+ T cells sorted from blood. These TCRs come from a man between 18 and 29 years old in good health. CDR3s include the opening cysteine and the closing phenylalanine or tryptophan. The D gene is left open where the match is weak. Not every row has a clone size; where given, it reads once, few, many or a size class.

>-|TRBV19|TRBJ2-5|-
TGTGCCAGTAGTATCCTCGGACAGGGAGGGCAAGAGACCCAGTACTTC
CASSILGQGGQETQYF
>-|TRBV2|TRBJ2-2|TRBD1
TGTGCCAGCAGTGACCCGGGACAGTACACCGGGGAGCTGTTTTTT
CASSDPGQYTGELFF
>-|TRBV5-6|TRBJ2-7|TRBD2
TGTGCCAGCAGCACCGGACGCGGGAGGGCCCTCTTATCCTACGAGCAGTACTTC
CASSTGRGRALLSYEQYF
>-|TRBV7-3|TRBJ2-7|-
TGTGCCAGCAGCTTGATCGACAAGGCCTACGAGCAGTACTTC
CASSLIDKAYEQYF
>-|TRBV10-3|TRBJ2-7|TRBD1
TGTGCCATCAGTGAGGACAGGGGCTACGAGCAGTACTTC
CAISEDRGYEQYF
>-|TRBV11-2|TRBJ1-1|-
TGTGCCAGCAGCTTTTTCGCAGGGCTTATGAACACTGAAGCTTTCTTT
CASSFFAGLMNTEAFF
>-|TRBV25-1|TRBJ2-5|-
TGTGCCAGCAGTGAATCACGGGAGACCCAGTACTTC
CASSESRETQYF
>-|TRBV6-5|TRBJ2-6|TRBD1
TGTGCCAGCACTAGAGGGGGCAGTGGGGCCAACGTCCTGACTTTC
CASTRGGSGANVLTF
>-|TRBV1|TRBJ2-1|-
TGCACCAGCAGCCCTCCCCTGCGGAGACTAGCGGGAGCCAATGAGCAGTTCTTC
CTSSPPLRRLAGANEQFF
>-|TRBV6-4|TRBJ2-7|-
TGTGCCCCCAAAGGAGCTAGCGTCTCCTCCTACGAGCAGTACTTC
CAPKGASVSSYEQYF
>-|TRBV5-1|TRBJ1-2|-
TGCGCCAGCAGCGAGACAGACAACTATGGCTACACCTTC
CASSETDNYGYTF
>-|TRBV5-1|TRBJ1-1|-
TGCGCCAGCAGCCTCGGGGGCGAGACTGAAGCTTTCTTT
CASSLGGETEAFF
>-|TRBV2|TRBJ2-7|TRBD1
TGTGCCAGCAGTACACCAGGGGGTGCCTACGAGCAGTACTTC
CASSTPGGAYEQYF
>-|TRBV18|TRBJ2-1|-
TGTGCCAGCTCACCATTCGATAGCTCCTACAATGAGCAGTTCTTC
CASSPFDSSYNEQFF
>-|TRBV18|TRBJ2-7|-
TGTGCCAGCTCGCCAGACAGGAACTCCTACGAGCAGTACTTC
CASSPDRNSYEQYF
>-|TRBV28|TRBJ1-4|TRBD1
TGTGCCAGCAGGTGGGACAGGGGTCCAGCAACTAATGAAAAACTGTTTTTT
CASRWDRGPATNEKLFF
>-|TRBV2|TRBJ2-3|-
TGTGCCAGCAGTCGGAACAGGCAAGATACGCAGTATTTT
CASSRNRQDTQYF
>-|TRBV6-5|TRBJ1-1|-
TGTGCCAGCATGGACACGTACACTGAAGCTTTCTTT
CASMDTYTEAFF
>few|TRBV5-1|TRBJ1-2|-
TGCGCCAGCAGCTCGGACGGGGACTATGGCTACACCTTC
CASSSDGDYGYTF
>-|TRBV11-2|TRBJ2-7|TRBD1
TGTGCCAGCAGCTTCAACCCCGGACGGGCAGGGGGCATATACGAGCAGTACTTC
CASSFNPGRAGGIYEQYF
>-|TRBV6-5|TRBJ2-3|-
TGTGCCAGCAGCCCGGACTCGATTCGCACAGATACGCAGTATTTT
CASSPDSIRTDTQYF
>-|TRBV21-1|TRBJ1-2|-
TGTGCCAGCAGCATCCTGAGGGGGAAACCGGGACAGGGGCGCCCTCGGGGCTATGGCTACACCTTC
CASSILRGKPGQGRPRGYGYTF
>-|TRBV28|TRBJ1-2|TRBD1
TGTGCCAGCAGCCGACAGGGCCTCGCTATAAATGGCTACACCTTC
CASSRQGLAINGYTF
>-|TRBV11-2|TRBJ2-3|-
TGTGCCAGCAGCTTAGATACCGGGAAAAATACGCAGTATTTT
CASSLDTGKNTQYF
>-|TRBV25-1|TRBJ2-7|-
TGTGCCAGCAGTGAATCGGTTGGTACTTTGGGGACCCGAGAGCAGTACTTC
CASSESVGTLGTREQYF
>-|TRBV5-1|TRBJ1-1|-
TGCGCCAGCAGCTTGCAAACTGCCAAGGGCACTGAAGCTTTCTTT
CASSLQTAKGTEAFF
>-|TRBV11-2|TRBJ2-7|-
TGTGCCAGCAGCATACAGGTGGGGGTTATCTACGAGCAGTACTTC
CASSIQVGVIYEQYF
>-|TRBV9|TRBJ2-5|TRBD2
TGTGCCAGCAGCGTCGGGGGGATTGCTGAGACCCAGTACTTC
CASSVGGIAETQYF
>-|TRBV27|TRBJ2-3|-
TGTGCCAGCAAGACAGTAGGGGGGACTACTAGCACAGATACGCAGTATTTT
CASKTVGGTTSTDTQYF
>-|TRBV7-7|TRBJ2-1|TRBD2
TGTGCTAGCAGCTTTCTAGCGGGAGGTTATGGTGAGCAGTTCTTC
CASSFLAGGYGEQFF
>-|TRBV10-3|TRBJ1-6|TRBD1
TGTGCCATCAGTGATTCAGGGGGCTCTAATTCACCCCTCCACTTT
CAISDSGGSNSPLHF
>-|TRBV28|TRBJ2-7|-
TGTGCCAGCAGTCACAACGCTGAGCAGTACTTC
CASSHNAEQYF